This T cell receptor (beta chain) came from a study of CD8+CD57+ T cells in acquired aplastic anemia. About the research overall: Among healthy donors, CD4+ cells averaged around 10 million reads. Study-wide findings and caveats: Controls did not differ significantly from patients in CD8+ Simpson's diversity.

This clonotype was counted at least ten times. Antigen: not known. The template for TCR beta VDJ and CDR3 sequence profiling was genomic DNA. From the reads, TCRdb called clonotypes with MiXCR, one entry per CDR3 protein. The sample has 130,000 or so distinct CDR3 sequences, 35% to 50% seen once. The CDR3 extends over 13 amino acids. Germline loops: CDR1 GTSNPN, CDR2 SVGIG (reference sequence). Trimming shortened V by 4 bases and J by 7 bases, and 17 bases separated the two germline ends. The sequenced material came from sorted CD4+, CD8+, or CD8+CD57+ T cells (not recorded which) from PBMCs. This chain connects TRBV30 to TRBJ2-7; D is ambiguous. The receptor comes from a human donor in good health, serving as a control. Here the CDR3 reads CAWTVPPVGEQYF. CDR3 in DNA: TGTGCCTGGACCGTCCCCCCGGTGGGTGAGCAGTACTTC.